The sequence of this TCR beta chain was determined in a study of identical twins. One entry per CDR3 protein, called by TCRdb with MiXCR from the 5' RACE reads. The sample carries about 330,000 distinct CDR3 sequences, 10% to 15% recorded once. This clonotype came up many times. Antigen unknown. Study observations and caveats: Where out-of-frame alpha sequences were twin-shared, they showed excess low generation probability.

The germline V gene encodes CDR1 SEHNR and CDR2 FQNEAQ (reference sequence). Unmatched junction bases numbered 10, after V lost 3 bases and J lost 10 bases. The CDR3 runs 15 residues. The sample was also reused in another study, on yellow fever vaccine responses in identical twins.

The source material was CD8+ T cells sorted from blood. This TCR was sampled from a woman between 18 and 29 years old in good health. The chain has TRBV7-9 and TRBJ2-1; 9 positions agree with TRBD2. The CDR3 reads CASSLGSGRLEEQFF. The CDR3 region has the DNA TGTGCCAGCAGCTTGGGTAGCGGGAGATTGGAGGAGCAGTTCTTC.